The sequence of this T cell receptor beta chain was determined in a study of T-cell reconstitution after alpha-beta-depleted transplantation in children. This CDR3 contains 13 residues. Germline V gene data show CDR1 as GTSNPN and CDR2 as SVGIG (reference sequence). Trimming removed 4 bases at V and 2 bases at J, with 11 bases between. As it was prepared, the TCRbeta library received unique molecular identifiers. TCRdb ran MiXCR on the PCR reads and lists one entry per CDR3 protein. This table holds around 400,000 distinct CDR3 sequences, approximately 11% found once. The J gene is TRBJ1-2, the V gene TRBV30; D uncertain. The TCR was taken from a human donor who donated a stem cell graft to a child with acute myeloid leukemia. The specimen comprised PBMCs from the stem cell graft donor, sampled from the stem cell graft. In DNA form, the CDR3 reads TGTGCCTGGATTCCAGGCCTAAACTATGGCTACACCTTC. Amino acid sequence: CAWIPGLNYGYTF.